This entry describes one T cell receptor (beta chain). This clone was seen a handful of times. What this receptor recognizes is not known. This is a mouse receptor, so gene names and germline sequences are those of the mouse. The CDR3 is cut off 4 residues early in the read; its end comes from the germline J gene. Cells from mouse cutaneous lymph nodes were pooled, stained for CD4, CD8alpha, NKG2D, NKG2ACE and other markers, and then sorted on a BD Influx. The library was made by the immunoSEQ multiplex PCR assay. RNA was extracted from all samples and reverse transcribed into cDNA, which served as template for TCR sequencing. SuperScript III was used for first-strand cDNA synthesis, primed with a 2:1 mix of oligo-dT and random hexamers. A synthetic immune receptor repertoire was used to assess amplification bias, and residual bias was removed computationally. Sequencing of the libraries was done on Illumina HiSeq with 60 bp reads that cover the CDR3, reading from J toward V. The paper's processing steps were these. After raw reads were preprocessed to remove errors, the CDR3 was defined following IMGT conventions as running from the conserved cysteine to phenylalanine. Clonality was calculated as 1 minus Shannon entropy normalized by log2 of the number of productive unique TCRs. Whether scalp clones were CD4 or CD8 was inferred by matching scalp TCRbeta sequences against CD4 and CD8 repertoires sorted from blood. What TCRdb holds here is the immuneACCESS table cut down to in-frame rearrangements. Part of the clones is not present; checked against another copy, under half of the missing clones reflect an unresolved V gene, and the others are unexplained. V, J and clone size derive from that table, while D and trimming were established from the DNA sequence. This sample includes roughly 260,000 clones, and none of them was observed just once. Together, the top ten hold approximately 1.2% of the sample.

The data originate from a study of CD8+ T cells in alopecia areata (dated by TCRdb to between 2017 and 2018). For context, the study as a whole: Skin from C3H/HeJ donors aged roughly 6-13 months with spontaneous alopecia was grafted onto female C3H/HeJ recipients aged roughly 7-10 weeks. High-throughput TCRbeta sequencing was used to examine T cell clonal expansion in alopecia areata in both the C3H/HeJ mouse model and human patients. Scalp tissue and sorted CD4+ and CD8+ peripheral blood T cells from patchy and totalis/universalis alopecia areata patients and from healthy controls were covered by human TCRbeta sequencing. Scalp clonality was compared across normal scalp (n=4), patchy alopecia areata scalp (n=8), and alopecia totalis/universalis scalp (n=8). RNA was obtained with the PAXgene miRNA kit for fixed scalp, the miRNeasy kit for PBMCs, and the RNeasy kit for mouse skin. TCRbeta CDR3 regions were amplified by immunoSEQ multiplex PCR with 35 Vbeta forward and 13 Jbeta reverse primers. Broad study findings and their caveats: Unlike mouse skin, where gammadelta T cells dominate, normal human skin contains resident alphabeta T cells that get sequenced too, which complicates analysis of the scalp TCR repertoire. TCR sequences shared between patients were less clear than in mice, possibly partly because of HLA diversity in the patient population. Compared with normal scalp, lesional scalp had higher clonality and more expanded CD8+ clones, particularly in alopecia totalis/universalis, a pattern that suggests antigenic drive.

From the cysteine up to the phenylalanine, the CDR3 has a length of 16 residues. Only the CDR3 bases that were read are kept: 36 of them, in frame from base 1. Clipping removes 0 bases from V and 4 bases from J, with 3 as the unmatched junction base count. CDR1 NNHNN and CDR2 SYGAGS are derived from the germline V gene (reference sequence). The receptor was derived from a C3H/HeJ mouse with alopecia areata. With respect to MHC, this strain carries the haplotype H2-k. The V and J segments used are TRBV13-2 and TRBJ2-2; the junction holds 10 bases that match TRBD2. Sample: CD4+ T cells sorted from a lymph node. The CDR3: CASGDAGGARTGQLYF. CDR3 DNA (partial): TGTGCCAGCGGTGATGCTGGGGGGGCGCGCACCGGG.